A selection of T cell receptor beta chains follows, all from one sample in a study of radiotherapy plus CTLA-4 blockade in lung cancer. Method: immunoSEQ multiplex PCR; TCRdb's copy keeps in-frame clones and lacks some. The repertoire holds 90,000 or so clones, about 83% seen once, with 0.65% to 0.9% in the top ten. The material was peripheral blood, obtained from a patient treated with radiotherapy plus ipilimumab. The receptors derive from a human donor with non-small cell lung cancer who had stable disease on radiotherapy plus ipilimumab. The CDR3 runs from the conserved cysteine through the conserved F or W. A D gene is named only where the DNA matches it firmly. Rows may omit the clone size; those that give it use once, few, many or a size class.

size: NA; D: NA; length: 14; V: TRBV18; J: TRBJ1-4; CDR3: CASSPGSGSEKLFF; DNA: TGTGCCAGCTCACCAGGGTCAGGGTCCGAAAAACTGTTTTTT
size: NA; D: NA; length: 15; V: TRBV28; J: TRBJ2-2; CDR3: CASSLPGNGPGELFF; DNA: TGTGCCAGCAGTTTACCAGGGAATGGTCCCGGGGAGCTGTTTTTT
size: NA; D: NA; length: 15; V: TRBV11-2; J: TRBJ1-4; CDR3: CASSKADRGGKKLFF; DNA: TGTGCCAGCAGCAAAGCAGACCGGGGGGGGAAGAAACTGTTTTTT
size: NA; D: NA; length: 14; V: TRBV14; J: TRBJ2-1; CDR3: CASSQETRNNEQFF; DNA: TGTGCCAGCAGCCAGGAGACTAGGAACAATGAGCAGTTCTTC
size: NA; D: NA; length: 14; V: TRBV6-1; J: TRBJ2-1; CDR3: CASSERGTYNEQFF; DNA: TGTGCCAGCAGTGAGCGGGGAACCTACAATGAGCAGTTCTTC
size: few; D: TRBD1; length: 15; V: TRBV28; J: TRBJ1-2; CDR3: CASSFQPPGGEGYTF; DNA: TGTGCCAGCAGTTTCCAGCCTCCAGGGGGCGAAGGCTACACCTTC
size: NA; D: TRBD2; length: 15; V: TRBV4-1; J: TRBJ2-3; CDR3: CASSQDGGGADTQYF; DNA: TGCGCCAGCAGCCAAGATGGCGGGGGGGCAGATACGCAGTATTTT
size: NA; D: TRBD2; length: 16; V: TRBV5-1; J: TRBJ2-5; CDR3: CASSPRLAGREETQYF; DNA: TGCGCCAGCAGCCCACGACTAGCGGGAAGGGAAGAGACCCAGTACTTC
size: NA; D: NA; length: 24; V: TRBV8-2; J: TRBJ1-5; CDR3: CGSASAALPVGGGDALCSNQPQHF; DNA: TGTGGCAGTGCATCCGCAGCCCTGCCAGTAGGGGGGGGAGATGCACTGTGTAGCAATCAGCCCCAGCATTTT
size: NA; D: NA; length: 15; V: TRBV5-4; J: TRBJ2-2; CDR3: CASSLGGAGAGELFF; DNA: TGTGCCAGCAGCTTGGGCGGGGCGGGTGCCGGGGAGCTGTTTTTT
size: NA; D: TRBD1; length: 13; V: TRBV6-1; J: TRBJ1-2; CDR3: CASSRTGEGGYTF; DNA: TGTGCCAGCAGTAGGACAGGGGAAGGTGGCTACACCTTC
size: NA; D: NA; length: 13; V: TRBV2; J: TRBJ2-7; CDR3: CASSFGGPEVQYF; DNA: TGTGCCAGCAGTTTCGGGGGGCCCGAGGTGCAGTACTTC
size: NA; D: NA; length: 14; V: TRBV5-1; J: TRBJ1-4; CDR3: CASSSGHRNEKLFF; DNA: TGCGCCAGCAGCTCGGGACACCGTAATGAAAAACTGTTTTTT
size: NA; D: TRBD1; length: 15; V: TRBV7-7; J: TRBJ2-5; CDR3: CASSPGQGQQETQYF; DNA: TGTGCCAGCAGCCCAGGACAGGGTCAGCAGGAGACCCAGTACTTC
size: NA; D: NA; length: 14; V: TRBV6-5; J: TRBJ1-4; CDR3: CASEGGTGGGKLFF; DNA: TGTGCCAGTGAAGGGGGGACCGGTGGAGGAAAACTGTTTTTT
size: NA; D: NA; length: 14; V: TRBV25-1; J: TRBJ1-5; CDR3: CASSQAGANQPQHF; DNA: TGTGCCAGCAGTCAAGCAGGGGCCAATCAGCCCCAGCATTTT
size: NA; D: NA; length: 16; V: TRBV5-8; J: TRBJ1-1; CDR3: CASSFGERNMNTEAFF; DNA: TGTGCCAGCAGCTTCGGGGAGAGGAATATGAACACTGAAGCTTTCTTT
size: NA; D: NA; length: 11; V: TRBV30; J: TRBJ1-2; CDR3: CAWSLGYGYTF; DNA: TGTGCCTGGAGTCTTGGCTATGGCTACACCTTC
size: NA; D: NA; length: 15; V: TRBV2; J: TRBJ1-1; CDR3: CASKIAQGSQAEAFF; DNA: TGTGCCAGCAAAATAGCTCAGGGAAGTCAAGCTGAAGCTTTCTTT
size: NA; D: NA; length: 14; V: TRBV7-2; J: TRBJ2-4; CDR3: CASSSRNRGNIQYF; DNA: TGTGCCAGCAGCTCGAGGAACAGAGGGAACATTCAGTACTTC
size: once; D: NA; length: 13; V: TRBV6-1; J: TRBJ1-5; CDR3: CASSLGRDQPQHF; DNA: TGTGCCAGCTCTTTAGGGAGAGATCAGCCCCAGCATTTT
size: NA; D: TRBD2; length: 14; V: TRBV5-1; J: TRBJ2-7; CDR3: CASSLTSGSGEQYF; DNA: TGCGCCAGCAGCTTGACTAGCGGGAGCGGCGAGCAGTACTTC
size: once; D: TRBD1; length: 16; V: TRBV5-1; J: TRBJ1-1; CDR3: CASSLETGGRGTEAFF; DNA: TGCGCCAGCAGCTTGGAAACAGGGGGCCGGGGCACTGAAGCTTTCTTT
size: NA; D: NA; length: 13; V: TRBV29-1; J: TRBJ1-2; CDR3: CSVATGTSYGYTF; DNA: TGCAGCGTTGCCACAGGGACATCCTATGGCTACACCTTC
size: NA; D: NA; length: 14; V: TRBV11-2; J: TRBJ1-6; CDR3: CASSLKRGNSPLHF; DNA: TGTGCCAGCAGCCTAAAGAGGGGTAATTCACCCCTCCACTTT
size: NA; D: NA; length: 21; V: TRBV4-1; J: TRBJ1-5; CDR3: CASSQEPVTGGSGKGNQPQHF; DNA: TGCGCCAGCAGCCAAGAACCCGTGACAGGCGGCTCAGGGAAAGGCAATCAGCCCCAGCATTTT
size: NA; D: NA; length: 11; V: TRBV20-1; J: TRBJ1-5; CDR3: CSVGDYQPQHF; DNA: TGCAGTGTTGGGGACTATCAGCCCCAGCATTTT
size: NA; D: TRBD1; length: 15; V: TRBV28; J: TRBJ2-7; CDR3: CASSTPGTGPHEQYF; DNA: TGTGCCAGCAGTACCCCCGGGACAGGCCCCCACGAGCAGTACTTC
size: few; D: NA; length: 16; V: TRBV9; J: TRBJ2-3; CDR3: CASSTRVARTTDTQYF; DNA: TGTGCCAGCAGCACCCGGGTAGCCCGAACCACAGATACGCAGTATTTT
size: NA; D: NA; length: 13; V: TRBV5-4; J: TRBJ2-5; CDR3: CASSFGLGGTQYF; DNA: TGTGCCAGCAGCTTCGGACTAGGGGGGACCCAGTACTTC
size: NA; D: NA; length: 15; V: TRBV18; J: TRBJ1-1; CDR3: CASSRAGSRDTEAFF; DNA: TGTGCCAGCTCTCGAGCAGGGTCTCGGGACACTGAAGCTTTCTTT
size: NA; D: TRBD1; length: 16; V: TRBV7-8; J: TRBJ2-5; CDR3: CASSLSTGTAQETQYF; DNA: TGTGCCAGCAGTCTATCAACCGGGACAGCCCAAGAGACCCAGTACTTC
size: few; D: TRBD1; length: 13; V: TRBV10-3; J: TRBJ1-6; CDR3: CAISPGQSSPLHF; DNA: TGTGCCATCAGTCCGGGACAGAGTTCACCCCTCCACTTT
size: few; D: NA; length: 12; V: TRBV19; J: TRBJ1-2; CDR3: CASSIATGGYTF; DNA: TGTGCCAGTAGTATAGCGACGGGTGGCTACACCTTC
size: NA; D: NA; length: 14; V: TRBV29-1; J: TRBJ1-3; CDR3: CSALRESAGNTIYF; DNA: TGCAGCGCACTCAGGGAATCGGCTGGAAACACCATATATTTT
size: NA; D: NA; length: 16; V: TRBV4-1; J: TRBJ2-3; CDR3: CASSQDDRLSTDTQYF; DNA: TGCGCCAGCAGCCAAGACGACAGACTAAGCACAGATACGCAGTATTTT
size: many; D: NA; length: 14; V: TRBV7-2; J: TRBJ1-3; CDR3: CASSPKGAGNTIYF; DNA: TGTGCCAGCAGCCCGAAGGGGGCTGGAAACACCATATATTTT
size: NA; D: NA; length: 13; V: TRBV28; J: TRBJ2-1; CDR3: CASYRSSNNEQFF; DNA: TGTGCCAGCTACCGGTCGTCCAACAATGAGCAGTTCTTC
size: NA; D: TRBD2; length: 14; V: TRBV19; J: TRBJ2-1; CDR3: CASRSSGGRDEQFF; DNA: TGTGCCAGTAGATCTAGCGGGGGCAGGGATGAGCAGTTCTTC
size: NA; D: TRBD2; length: 16; V: TRBV7-3; J: TRBJ2-1; CDR3: CASSPQGAGVRNEQFF; DNA: TGTGCCAGCAGCCCCCAGGGTGCGGGAGTTCGTAATGAGCAGTTCTTC
size: NA; D: NA; length: 13; V: TRBV6-6; J: TRBJ2-1; CDR3: CASSSNTGNEQFF; DNA: TGTGCCAGCAGTTCCAACACGGGCAATGAGCAGTTCTTC